This TCR beta chain was identified in a study of blood T cell repertoires in COVID-19. The overall study: Acute and convalescent COVID-19 samples came from the United States, Italy and Spain. PBMCs, B-cell-depleted T cells, or T cells provided the cDNA or gDNA that made up the material.

Per the original data handling: Reference gene primer amplification gave nucleated cell count estimates. This table comes from immunoSEQ multiplex PCR, and its TCRdb copy is limited to in-frame clones, with some not included. V and J calls and clone size are those listed in that table; D and trimming were worked out from the DNA. The table records 170,000 or so clones, approximately 88% of them present only once. Germline CDR1 is SGHRS and CDR2 is YFSETQ. CDR3 size: 16 residues. The V segment lost 2 bases and the J segment 1 base; nucleotides outside the gene matches: 5. Seattle researchers signed up patients amid active infection and tracked them longitudinally.

The gene calls are TRBV5-1 and TRBJ1-4, with 7 nucleotides matching TRBD1. Sequences were obtained from peripheral blood. The sequence derives from a woman aged 40 to 50 with COVID-19, enrolled during active disease. The CDR3 protein is CASSFGQVRTNEKLFF. In DNA form, the CDR3 reads TGCGCCAGCAGCTTCGGACAGGTTCGAACTAATGAAAAACTGTTTTTT.